One and the same sample provided the 12 T cell receptor beta chains below, sequenced in a study of OX40 agonist ivuxolimab in advanced cancers. Method: immunoSEQ multiplex PCR; TCRdb's copy keeps in-frame clones and lacks some. The sample has about 50,000 clones; approximately 78% are singletons. Sequencing used CD4+ or CD8+ T cells sorted from blood, obtained in a trial of the OX40 agonist ivuxolimab. Source of these receptors: an adult with an advanced solid tumor such as melanoma, head and neck, liver or kidney cancer.

The rearrangement uses TRBV5-6 and TRBJ2-7; TRBD1 matches 8 bases. The length of the CDR3 is 12 residues. V lost 4 bases, J lost 4 bases, and 1 base stayed unmatched. From germline, CDR1 is SGHDT and CDR2 YYEEEE. CDR3 DNA sequence: TGTGCCAGCAGCGGGACAGGTTACGAGCAGTACTTC. It codes for CASSGTGYEQYF.

The V and J genes are TRBV21-1 and TRBJ1-2. TRBV21-1 is a pseudogene segment. The CDR3 spans 15 residues. In DNA, the CDR3 is TGTGCCAGCAGAAATCGTAACAGGGAGGATAATGGCTACACCTTC. The encoded protein is CASRNRNREDNGYTF.

This chain connects TRBV27 to TRBJ1-4; D not certain. The length of the CDR3 is 15 residues. Germline V gene lookup returns CDR1 MNHEY and CDR2 SMNVEV (reference sequence). V was clipped by 0 bases and J by 8 bases, with 13 bases between them. The CDR3 DNA follows: TGTGCCAGCAGTTTATCCGGATCGCAGTCAGAAAAACTGTTTTTT. As protein: CASSLSGSQSEKLFF. Looking up the rest from reference TRBV27 and TRBJ1-4 gives the full variable domain: EAQVTQNPRYLITVTGKKLTVTCSQNMNHEYMSWYRQDPGLGLRQIYYSMNVEVTDKGDVPEGYKVSRKEKRNFPLILESPSPNQTSLYFCASSLSGSQSEKLFFGSGTQLSVL.

The V and J genes are TRBV4-3 and TRBJ1-1; unclear D gene. V was clipped by 0 bases and J by 3 bases, with 5 bases between them. From germline, CDR1 is LGHNA and CDR2 YSLEER. There are 13 residues in the CDR3. The CDR3 sequence: CASSQDTDTEAFF. The CDR3 DNA reads as TGCGCCAGCAGCCAAGATACAGACACTGAAGCTTTCTTT.

The genes are TRBV7-6 and TRBJ1-6, with D uncertain. The V end lost 1 base, the J end lost 5 bases, and 9 bases lay between the germline ends. CDR1 SGHVS and CDR2 FNYEAQ come from the germline V gene. This CDR3 contains 15 residues. The CDR3 reads CASSLGSADNSPLHF. The CDR3 nucleotides read TGTGCCAGCAGCTTAGGGTCGGCAGATAATTCACCCCTCCACTTT.

The chain uses TRBV5-6 and TRBJ1-2; weak D call: TRBD1 (5 bases). CDR1 is SGHDT and CDR2 is YYEEEE in the germline V gene. The CDR3 has 17 amino acids. Trimming cost V 0 bases and J 4 bases, with 19 bases left between them. The CDR3 DNA reads TGTGCCAGCAGCTTGGTAGGGTCCCACGAGGGGCTCTATGGCTACACCTTC. It yields the protein CASSLVGSHEGLYGYTF. Looking up the rest from reference TRBV5-6 and TRBJ1-2 gives the full variable domain: DAGVTQSPTHLIKTRGQQVTLRCSPKSGHDTVSWYQQALGQGPQFIFQYYEEEERQRGNFPDRFSGHQFPNYSSELNVNALLLGDSALYLCASSLVGSHEGLYGYTFGSGTRLTVV.

This clone was recorded once. This chain connects TRBV6-5 to TRBJ1-3, with D perhaps matching TRBD1 (5 bases). Germline CDR1 reads MNHEY; CDR2 reads SVGAGI. This CDR3 is built from 14 residues. The V and J ends lost 2 bases and 6 bases respectively, with 11 bases between them. CDR3 bases: TGTGCCAGCAGTTACGTCAGGGATTCAAACACCATATATTTT. Protein: CASSYVRDSNTIYF.

The chain has TRBV7-9 and TRBJ2-2, with TRBD1 matching 10 bases. Germline values: CDR1 SEHNR, CDR2 FQNEAQ (reference sequence). The trim removed 11 bases at V and 2 bases at J, leaving 5 bases unmatched. The CDR3 length is 14 residues. DNA for the CDR3: TGTGCCGGAAGGACAGGGGGAAACACCGGGGAGCTGTTTTTT. Encoded protein: CAGRTGGNTGELFF.

The rearrangement uses TRBV19 and TRBJ1-2; a weak D match, TRBD1 (6 bases). V gave up 3 bases and J gave up 4 bases, with 12 bases separating them. Per germline, CDR1 LNHDA and CDR2 SQIVND (reference sequence). The CDR3 length is 14 residues. The CDR3 bases are TGTGCCAGTAGTATTGGGCAGGGGACCTATGGCTACACCTTC. Its translation is CASSIGQGTYGYTF.

The gene calls are TRBV18 and TRBJ2-1; 7 bases agree with TRBD2. V shed 3 bases, J shed 7 bases, and the junction held 12 bases outside the gene matches. The CDR3 length is 16 residues. Germline lookup yields CDR1 KGHSH and CDR2 LQKENI. The chain's CDR3 is CASSPDPGGSINEQFF. DNA of the CDR3: TGTGCCAGCTCACCCGATCCGGGAGGTTCCATAAATGAGCAGTTCTTC.

This clone was recorded a few times. V gene TRBV2 combines with J gene TRBJ2-7; D might be TRBD1 (5 bases). Germline lookup yields CDR1 SNHLY and CDR2 FYNNEI. Between the trimmed V and J ends, which lost 8 bases and 3 bases, there was a span of 11 bases. There are 12 residues in the CDR3. CDR3 sequence reads: CASGQGIYEQYF. CDR3 DNA: TGTGCCAGCGGGCAGGGAATCTACGAGCAGTACTTC. Looking up the rest from reference TRBV2 and TRBJ2-7 gives the full variable domain: EPEVTQTPSHQVTQMGQEVILRCVPISNHLYFYWYRQILGQKVEFLVSFYNNEISEKSEIFDDQFSVERPDGSNFTLKIRSTKLEDSAMYFCASGQGIYEQYFGPGTRLTVT.

This clone was seen more than once but under ten times. V gene TRBV30 combines with J gene TRBJ1-5; no reliable D call. V was pared by 3 bases and J by 4 bases, with 7 bases between. This CDR3 is built from 12 residues. The V gene's germline CDR1 is GTSNPN and CDR2 SVGIG (reference sequence). The CDR3 spells CAWSTVNQPQHF. CDR3 DNA sequence: TGTGCCTGGAGCACAGTTAATCAGCCCCAGCATTTT. Looking up the rest from reference TRBV30 and TRBJ1-5 gives the full variable domain: SQTIHQWPATLVQPVGSPLSLECTVEGTSNPNLYWYRQAAGRGLQLLFYSVGIGQISSEVPQNLSASRPQDRQFILSSKKLLLSDSGFYLCAWSTVNQPQHFGDGTRLSIL.